These 24 T cell receptor beta chains originate from one sample sequenced in a study of blood T cell repertoires in COVID-19. Measured with immunoSEQ multiplex PCR; TCRdb has only the in-frame clones, and not every one. This sample yields about 20,000 clones, of which 70% to 90% are seen a single time; roughly 6% belongs to the top ten. Sequencing input: peripheral blood. These TCRs come from a human donor in a cohort sampled during active COVID-19.

This chain connects TRBV28 to TRBJ2-7, with D tentatively TRBD2 (6 bases). Germline V CDR1 and CDR2: MDHEN, SYDVKM. The ends were cut back, 6 bases at V and 0 bases at J, with 15 bases in the middle. There are 15 residues in the CDR3. The CDR3 DNA follows: TGTGCCAGCAGCCCTTGGGGGGAAAGCTCCTACGAGCAGTACTTC. It encodes CASSPWGESSYEQYF.

The rearrangement joins TRBV25-1 to TRBJ2-7; 9 positions agree with TRBD2. Germline V gene lookup returns CDR1 MGHDK and CDR2 SYGVNS. The CDR3 is made up of 14 amino acids. V gave up 5 bases and J gave up 5 bases; unmatched junction bases: 7. The CDR3 DNA is TGTGCCAGCAGTCCTACTAGCGGGCGGAACGAGCAGTACTTC. Its translation: CASSPTSGRNEQYF.

This clone occurred once. CDR3 loop: CAISESYPQGASYNEQFF. CDR3 nucleotide sequence: TGTGCCATCAGTGAGTCTTACCCACAGGGGGCTTCCTACAATGAGCAGTTCTTC. The V and J genes are TRBV10-3 and TRBJ2-1; 9 bases are a match to TRBD1. The CDR3 extends over 18 amino acids. V shed 0 bases, J shed 1 base, and the junction held 7 bases outside the gene matches. Germline CDR1 is ENHRY and CDR2 is SYGVKD.

V is TRBV11-2 and J is TRBJ1-2; D is undetermined. CDR3 length equals 15 residues. V was clipped by 0 bases and J by 3 bases, with 11 bases between them. Germline lookup yields CDR1 SGHAT and CDR2 FQNNGV. CDR3: CASSLDPGGDYGYTF. The CDR3 DNA is TGTGCCAGCAGCTTAGACCCGGGAGGCGACTATGGCTACACCTTC.

This clone came up once. The J gene is TRBJ2-5, the V gene TRBV7-9; D is ambiguous. Per germline, CDR1 SEHNR and CDR2 FQNEAQ (reference sequence). The CDR3 contains 15 residues. V lost 1 base, J lost 4 bases, and 13 bases lay in between. CDR3 protein: CASSLGNSALETQYF. In DNA form, the CDR3 reads TGTGCCAGCAGCTTAGGCAACTCCGCCTTAGAGACCCAGTACTTC.

This sequence joins TRBV27 and TRBJ1-1; a possible D gene is TRBD1 (6 bases). The ends were cut back, 2 bases at V and 6 bases at J, with 10 bases in the middle. From germline, CDR1 is MNHEY and CDR2 SMNVEV (reference sequence). This CDR3 is 13 amino acids long. As DNA, the CDR3 is TGTGCCAGCAGTTTAGGGGGCGCGGCTGAAGCTTTCTTT. Amino acids: CASSLGGAAEAFF.

This chain connects TRBV5-1 to TRBJ2-7; 7 bases fit TRBD1. Trimming took 4 bases from V and 5 from J; bases not matched to a gene: 3. The CDR3 runs to 12 residues. Germline CDR1 SGHRS, CDR2 YFSETQ. Here the CDR3 reads CASSPRGNEQYF. CDR3 DNA: TGCGCCAGCAGCCCCAGGGGGAACGAGCAGTACTTC. Combining the CDR3 with reference TRBV5-1 and TRBJ2-7 gives the whole variable domain KAGVTQTPRYLIKTRGQQVTLSCSPISGHRSVSWYQQTPGQGLQFLFEYFSETQRNKGNFPGRFSGRQFSNSRSEMNVSTLELGDSALYLCASSPRGNEQYFGPGTRLTVT.

The chain couples TRBV19 to TRBJ2-1; 10 nucleotides line up with TRBD1. Losses at the gene ends were 7 bases for V and 7 bases for J; bases not matched to a gene: 10. Germline CDR1 LNHDA, CDR2 SQIVND (reference sequence). CDR3 length equals 15 residues. This chain's CDR3 is CASNNFPGQGNEQFF. The CDR3 DNA sequence: TGTGCCAGTAACAACTTCCCGGGACAGGGGAATGAGCAGTTCTTC. The variable domain in full, completed from reference TRBV19 and TRBJ2-1, reads DGGITQSPKYLFRKEGQNVTLSCEQNLNHDAMYWYRQDPGQGLRLIYYSQIVNDFQKGDIAEGYSVSREKKESFPLTVTSAQKNPTAFYLCASNNFPGQGNEQFFGPGTRLTVL.

The chain carries TRBV6-5 and TRBJ2-7; 8 nucleotides align to TRBD2. The CDR3 totals 13 residues. Trimming took 8 bases from V and 4 from J; bases not matched to a gene: 7. Germline V lookup: CDR1 MNHEY, CDR2 SVGAGI. The CDR3 DNA sequence: TGTGCCAGCCGCCAGCGGGAGATTTACGAGCAGTACTTC. Amino acid sequence: CASRQREIYEQYF.

In its sample, this clone was seen once. The chain carries TRBV13 and TRBJ2-7; TRBD1 matches 10 bases. Germline values: CDR1 PRHDT, CDR2 FYEKMQ (reference sequence). Losses at the gene ends were 5 bases for V and 6 bases for J; bases not matched to a gene: 10. The length of the CDR3 is 15 residues. Here the CDR3 reads CASSAQGQGPREQYF. Here the CDR3 DNA reads TGTGCCAGCAGCGCTCAGGGACAGGGGCCCCGCGAGCAGTACTTC.

The chain joins TRBV28 to TRBJ1-1; 10 bases map to TRBD1. Germline lookup yields CDR1 MDHEN and CDR2 SYDVKM. Trimming took 6 bases from V and 3 from J; bases not matched to a gene: 7. CDR3 length equals 15 residues. The CDR3 region is CASSSTTGGYTEAFF. CDR3 coding DNA: TGTGCCAGCAGCTCCACGACAGGGGGCTACACTGAAGCTTTCTTT.

The chain combines TRBV27 with TRBJ2-3; 12 bases align to TRBD2. The CDR3 sequence is 16 residues long. Germline V CDR1 and CDR2: MNHEY, SMNVEV (reference sequence). The junction had 10 bases not matched to a gene; V was cut back by 7 bases and J by 5 bases. The CDR3 region is CASTERLAGAVDTQYF. CDR3 DNA sequence: TGTGCCAGCACCGAGCGACTAGCGGGAGCCGTAGATACGCAGTATTTT.

V gene TRBV9 combines with J gene TRBJ2-3; 7 bases are shared with TRBD2. The CDR3 is 14 amino acids. The V gene end was trimmed by 3 bases and the J gene end by 6 bases; junction bases not matched to a gene: 7. Germline CDR1 reads SGDLS; CDR2 reads YYNGEE. The CDR3 coding sequence is TGTGCCAGCAGCGAAAGACTAGCCTCGGATACGCAGTATTTT. This gives the protein CASSERLASDTQYF.

The CDR3 DNA sequence: TGTGCCAGCAGTTACTCGAGAGAAAACGACAACGAGCAGTACTTC. The encoded protein is CASSYSRENDNEQYF. The chain has TRBV6-5 and TRBJ2-7, with D uncertain. The CDR3 covers 15 residues. Deletions cut 0 bases from V and 5 bases from J, with 14 bases between. Germline CDR1 is MNHEY and CDR2 is SVGAGI.

V and J are TRBV7-2 and TRBJ1-1; perhaps TRBD1 as D (6 bases). Germline-derived CDR1 and CDR2 are SGHTA and FQGNSA. Trimming cost V 5 bases and J 1 base, with 14 bases left between them. CDR3 size: 15 residues. The CDR3 here is CASSTVSGENTEAFF. Here the CDR3 DNA reads TGTGCCAGCAGCACCGTCTCAGGGGAGAACACTGAAGCTTTCTTT.

The chain carries TRBV28 and TRBJ1-2; perhaps TRBD1 as D (6 bases). CDR3 size: 15 residues. Germline CDR1 MDHEN, CDR2 SYDVKM. Trimming pared 3 bases from V and 2 bases from J, leaving 13 bases between. CDR3 nucleotides: TGTGCCAGCAGTTTTACCCAACAGGGAAACTATGGCTACACCTTC. Translated: CASSFTQQGNYGYTF.

This clone was detected only a few times. The rearrangement links TRBV6-5 to TRBJ1-1; D gene uncertain. V lost 2 bases to trimming and J lost 2 bases, with 9 bases between them. The CDR3 consists of 14 residues. The germline CDR1 and CDR2 sequences are MNHEY and SVGAGI. CDR3 sequence: CASSYGGSNTEAFF. The DNA of the CDR3 is TGTGCCAGCAGTTACGGAGGCTCAAACACTGAAGCTTTCTTT.

This chain connects TRBV3-1 (or the pseudogene TRBV3-2) to TRBJ1-3; the D gene is possibly TRBD1 (6 bases). Germline V gives CDR1 LGHDT, CDR2 YNNKEL (reference sequence). The CDR3 extends over 18 amino acids. With 2 bases removed from V and 0 bases from J, the gap between germline ends came to 17 bases. The CDR3 DNA sequence: TGTGCCAGCAGCCAAACCCCTACGGACAGTCGCTCTGGAAACACCATATATTTT. It translates to CASSQTPTDSRSGNTIYF.

Turning to this clone: The junction does not match germline at one end; this may be a read error. V usage is TRBV19 and J usage is TRBJ2-4, with D possibly TRBD2 on 6 matching bases. The CDR3 is made up of 13 amino acids. Looked up from germline, CDR1 is LNHDA and CDR2 is SQIVND (reference sequence). The CDR3 spells CASGWRDTQKRVF. The CDR3 DNA reads as TGTGCCAGTGGTTGGAGGGATACTCAAAAGAGGGTTTTC.

Details on this clone: One end of the junction is discordant with germline, which a read error may explain. The V gene is TRBV5-8, the J gene TRBJ2-6, with D possibly matching TRBD1 (6 bases). Per the germline V gene, CDR1 is SGHTS and CDR2 is YDEGEE. The CDR3 sequence is 17 residues long. CDR3: CASSLAGATSGANVLTF. In DNA, the CDR3 is TGTGCCAGCAGTTTGGCAGGGGCGACCTCTGGGGCCAACGTCCTGACTTTC. The full variable domain, completed using reference TRBV5-8 and TRBJ2-6, is EAGVTQSPTHLIKTRGQQATLRCSPISGHTSVYWYQQALGLGLQFLLWYDEGEERNRGNFPPRFSGRQFPNYSSELNVNALELEDSALYLCASSLAGATSGANVLTFGAGSRLTVL.

The V call is TRBV5-1, the J call TRBJ2-5; a weak D match, TRBD2 (5 bases). The CDR3 consists of 15 residues. CDR1 and CDR2 (germline): SGHRS, YFSETQ. V was pared by 4 bases and J by 3 bases, with 16 bases between. CDR3 loop: CASSTQPTREETQYF. CDR3 DNA sequence: TGCGCCAGCAGCACCCAACCCACTAGGGAAGAGACCCAGTACTTC.

The genes are TRBV5-1 and TRBJ2-1, with 7 bases that match TRBD2. V dropped 1 base and J dropped 0; count of bases not matched to a gene: 7. CDR3 length: 17 amino acids. Germline CDR1 is SGHRS and CDR2 is YFSETQ. The CDR3 DNA sequence: TGCGCCAGCAGCTTGTACGGTTCTAGCGGCTCCTACAATGAGCAGTTCTTC. It translates to CASSLYGSSGSYNEQFF. Together with reference TRBV5-1 and TRBJ2-1, the CDR3 gives the full variable domain: KAGVTQTPRYLIKTRGQQVTLSCSPISGHRSVSWYQQTPGQGLQFLFEYFSETQRNKGNFPGRFSGRQFSNSRSEMNVSTLELGDSALYLCASSLYGSSGSYNEQFFGPGTRLTVL.

This chain uses TRBV7-9 with TRBJ2-1, with D possibly being TRBD2 (5 bases). The V end lost 8 bases, the J end lost 4 bases, and 12 bases lay between the germline ends. The CDR3 loop spans 13 amino acids. Germline CDR1 SEHNR, CDR2 FQNEAQ (reference sequence). The CDR3 spells CASLHGKYNEQFF. CDR3 DNA sequence: TGTGCCAGCCTCCACGGGAAATACAATGAGCAGTTCTTC.

The chain is built from TRBV5-4 and TRBJ1-2; TRBD1 matches at 10 bases. Germline V CDR1 and CDR2: SGHNT, YYREEE (reference sequence). This CDR3 has 14 amino acids. V was clipped by 3 bases and J by 7 bases; unmatched bases: 6. The CDR3 DNA is TGTGCCAGCAGCTCGCCGGGACAGGGGCTTGGCTACACCTTC. It translates to CASSSPGQGLGYTF.